The rows below give T cell receptor beta chains drawn from one sample of a study of a mutant IDH1 vaccine in newly diagnosed glioma. TCRdb's copy holds only in-frame clones and misses some; the assay was immunoSEQ multiplex PCR. The table shows 75,000 to 100,000 clones, with approximately 90% occurring only once. This sample comprised PBMCs, obtained from a glioma patient treated with radiotherapy, temozolomide or both. Every receptor here comes from a woman between 50 and 59 years old with glioma. CDR3s include the opening cysteine and the closing phenylalanine or tryptophan. The order of the fields is clone size, J gene, V gene, D gene, CDR3 protein, CDR3 DNA. D genes are given only for firm matches. Part of the rows lack a size; the others show once, few, many or a class for expanded clones.

. | TRBJ1-1 | TRBV7-3 | . | CASSSGGPGTEAFF | TGTGCCAGCAGCTCGGGAGGGCCGGGGACTGAAGCTTTCTTT
. | TRBJ1-5 | TRBV19 | . | CACQGGSNQPQHF | TGTGCCTGCCAGGGTGGGAGCAATCAGCCCCAGCATTTT
few | TRBJ1-2 | TRBV29-1 | . | CSVEAGAGGYTF | TGCAGCGTTGAAGCGGGGGCCGGTGGCTACACCTTC
once | TRBJ2-1 | TRBV5-1 | TRBD2 | CASSWGGSNEQFF | TGCGCCAGCAGCTGGGGAGGGAGCAATGAGCAGTTCTTC
. | TRBJ2-5 | TRBV14 | TRBD2 | CASSPTSGKRETQYF | TGTGCCAGCAGCCCGACTAGCGGGAAAAGAGAGACCCAGTACTTC
. | TRBJ2-5 | TRBV9 | . | CASSLSGLLETQYF | TGTGCCAGCAGCTTATCGGGCCTACTGGAGACCCAGTACTTC
. | TRBJ1-2 | TRBV28 | TRBD1 | CASSLTRDSHLYGYTF | TGTGCCAGCAGTTTAACCAGGGACAGTCACCTCTATGGCTACACCTTC
once | TRBJ2-7 | TRBV6-5 | . | CASSRERPYEQYF | TGTGCCAGCAGTAGGGAAAGGCCCTACGAGCAGTACTTC
. | TRBJ1-1 | TRBV15 | . | CATSSHRASTEAFF | TGTGCCACCAGCTCTCACAGGGCTAGCACTGAAGCTTTCTTT
. | TRBJ1-1 | TRBV5-1 | . | CASRHPGNTEAFF | TGCGCCAGCAGGCATCCAGGGAACACTGAAGCTTTCTTT
. | TRBJ2-2 | TRBV29-1 | . | CSVAPTLTGELFF | TGCAGCGTTGCCCCGACTCTTACCGGGGAGCTGTTTTTT
few | TRBJ1-1 | TRBV7-9 | . | CASSSPTPPSTEAFF | TGTGCCAGCAGCTCGCCGACACCCCCGTCCACTGAAGCTTTCTTT
once | TRBJ2-7 | TRBV5-1 | TRBD1 | CASSPGRGGQGGEQYF | TGCGCCAGCAGCCCGGGGAGAGGAGGACAGGGTGGCGAGCAGTACTTC
. | TRBJ2-7 | TRBV6-1 | . | CASSERGGSLGEQYF | TGTGCCAGCAGTGAAAGAGGTGGTAGCCTAGGCGAGCAGTACTTC
. | TRBJ2-7 | TRBV27 | TRBD2 | CASSFSGRAYEQYF | TGTGCCAGCAGTTTTTCCGGGAGGGCCTACGAGCAGTACTTC
. | TRBJ1-3 | TRBV5-4 | . | CASSLASPGNTIYF | TGTGCCAGCAGCTTGGCGAGTCCTGGAAACACCATATATTTT
few | TRBJ1-6 | TRBV6-4 | . | CASSEGPYGSPLHF | TGTGCCAGCTCCGAAGGGCCCTACGGTTCACCCCTCCACTTT
. | TRBJ2-5 | TRBV30 | TRBD2 | CAWSTGLAGETQYF | TGTGCCTGGAGTACAGGACTAGCAGGGGAGACCCAGTACTTC
. | TRBJ1-5 | TRBV7-2 | . | CASSLGVQGMGNQPQHF | TGTGCCAGCAGCTTAGGGGTACAGGGTATGGGCAATCAGCCCCAGCATTTT
few | TRBJ1-1 | TRBV10-1 | . | CASSEGGAPEAFF | TGCGCCAGCAGTGAAGGAGGGGCCCCTGAAGCTTTCTTT
. | TRBJ1-1 | TRBV30 | . | CASHTGGRIRDTEAFF | TGTGCTTCACACACTGGTGGACGGATTAGGGACACTGAAGCTTTCTTT
. | TRBJ2-1 | TRBV10-2 | . | CASSPAREQFF | TGCGCCAGCAGCCCCGCGAGAGAGCAGTTCTTC
. | TRBJ1-6 | TRBV5-1 | . | CASSFGYDSPLHF | TGCGCCAGCAGCTTCGGTTACGATTCACCCCTCCACTTT
. | TRBJ2-1 | TRBV7-9 | TRBD2 | CASSPPLAALSYNEQFF | TGTGCCAGCAGCCCTCCCCTAGCGGCTCTCTCCTACAATGAGCAGTTCTTC
. | TRBJ2-7 | TRBV9 | TRBD1 | CASSPRIRTGSHEQYF | TGTGCCAGCAGCCCTAGAATCCGGACAGGGTCCCACGAGCAGTACTTC
. | TRBJ2-1 | TRBV5-1 | TRBD2 | CASSLVHLAGVGYEQFF | TGCGCCAGCAGCTTGGTTCACTTGGCGGGAGTAGGCTATGAGCAGTTCTTC
. | TRBJ2-5 | TRBV29-1 | . | CSVAGGDEAQYF | TGCAGCGTTGCCGGGGGCGATGAGGCCCAGTACTTC
. | TRBJ2-5 | TRBV30 | TRBD2 | CAWSVGREALGETQYF | TGTGCCTGGAGTGTAGGGCGGGAGGCCCTGGGAGAGACCCAGTACTTC
. | TRBJ1-6 | TRBV2 | TRBD1 | CASRERQGTYNSPLHF | TGTGCCAGCAGGGAAAGACAGGGGACCTATAATTCACCCCTCCACTTT
. | TRBJ2-2 | TRBV29-1 | TRBD2 | CSGTGLAGGQTGELFF | TGCAGCGGTACCGGACTAGCGGGAGGGCAGACCGGGGAGCTGTTTTTT
. | TRBJ2-4 | TRBV2 | . | CASSELAGKPAAKNIQYF | TGTGCCAGCAGTGAATTGGCGGGAAAACCTGCAGCCAAAAACATTCAGTACTTC
. | TRBJ1-2 | TRBV29-1 | TRBD1 | CSVEDPRTGRVRVGGYTF | TGCAGCGTTGAAGATCCCCGGACAGGGCGAGTGAGGGTGGGTGGCTACACCTTC
. | TRBJ1-1 | TRBV9 | . | CASSVEGLTEAFF | TGTGCCAGCAGCGTAGAGGGATTAACTGAAGCTTTCTTT
. | TRBJ1-2 | TRBV5-6 | TRBD1 | CASQRQGADYGYTF | TGTGCCAGCCAGAGACAGGGGGCGGACTATGGCTACACCTTC
. | TRBJ2-7 | TRBV4-1 | . | CASSQDPETYEQYF | TGCGCCAGCAGCCAAGATCCGGAAACCTACGAGCAGTACTTC
. | TRBJ2-7 | TRBV5-1 | . | CASSFNGAEQYF | TGCGCCAGCAGCTTTAACGGAGCCGAGCAGTACTTC
. | TRBJ2-7 | TRBV11-2 | . | CASSFLGSPLEQYF | TGTGCCAGCAGCTTCCTAGGCTCTCCCCTTGAGCAGTACTTC
. | TRBJ2-5 | TRBV2 | TRBD2 | CASSEALAGGQETQYF | TGTGCCAGCAGTGAAGCCCTAGCGGGAGGACAGGAGACCCAGTACTTC
. | TRBJ2-1 | TRBV6-5 | TRBD1 | CASSYSAGGINEQFF | TGTGCCAGCAGTTACTCAGCAGGGGGCATAAATGAGCAGTTCTTC
once | TRBJ1-1 | TRBV7-2 | . | CASSQQPNTEAFF | TGTGCCAGCAGCCAACAACCTAACACTGAAGCTTTCTTT
. | TRBJ1-1 | TRBV9 | TRBD1 | CASSVRQGAGEAFF | TGTGCCAGCAGCGTCCGACAGGGGGCCGGTGAAGCTTTCTTT
. | TRBJ2-7 | TRBV9 | . | CASSLRGSPTWEQYF | TGTGCCAGCAGCCTAAGGGGTTCCCCTACTTGGGAGCAGTACTTC
. | TRBJ2-7 | TRBV4-1 | . | CASSQERAGGRYEQYF | TGCGCCAGCAGCCAAGAGAGGGCGGGCGGGCGCTACGAGCAGTACTTC
. | TRBJ2-7 | TRBV2 | TRBD2 | CASHDSKSGGPDEQYF | TGTGCCAGCCACGATTCGAAATCGGGAGGGCCCGACGAGCAGTACTTC
. | TRBJ2-7 | TRBV7-1 | . | CASSNRDIFYEQYF | TGTGCCAGCAGCAACCGGGACATCTTCTACGAGCAGTACTTC
. | TRBJ1-1 | TRBV6-6 | . | CASMSLRGDRNTEAFF | TGTGCCAGCATGTCATTAAGGGGGGATAGGAACACTGAAGCTTTCTTT
. | TRBJ1-6 | TRBV4-1 | . | CASSQETKQRGPPLHF | TGCGCCAGCAGCCAAGAGACAAAGCAAAGGGGACCACCCCTCCACTTT
. | TRBJ1-2 | TRBV7-9 | . | CASSLVGTNYGYTF | TGTGCCAGCAGCCTAGTGGGAACTAACTATGGCTACACCTTC
. | TRBJ1-2 | TRBV28 | TRBD1 | CASYGDRRNRFYGYTF | TGTGCCTCCTACGGGGACAGGCGCAACCGTTTCTATGGCTACACCTTC
. | TRBJ1-2 | TRBV5-1 | . | CASGGAGTNYGYTF | TGCGCCAGCGGTGGGGCAGGAACTAACTATGGCTACACCTTC
. | TRBJ1-4 | TRBV2 | TRBD1 | CASSFGTGGESEKLFF | TGTGCCAGCAGTTTTGGGACAGGGGGCGAATCCGAAAAACTGTTTTTT
. | TRBJ1-5 | TRBV11-2 | . | CASSLGQDGYQPQHF | TGTGCCAGCAGCTTAGGACAGGATGGATATCAGCCCCAGCATTTT
few | TRBJ2-7 | TRBV27 | . | CASSSGPPPYEQYF | TGTGCCAGCAGTTCGGGCCCTCCCCCCTACGAGCAGTACTTC